A single sample gave rise to the 17 T cell receptor beta chains below, sequenced in a study of PD-1 blockade in classical Hodgkin lymphoma. All patients relapsed after autologous stem cell transplantation, and brentuximab vedotin exposure varied. Libraries were prepared by immunoSEQ multiplex PCR; TCRdb keeps only in-frame clonotypes and omits some of them. In the table there are 20,000 to 25,000 clones, over 60% of which are singletons. This specimen consisted of peripheral blood mononuclear cells (PBMCs), obtained at baseline. The source of these receptors is a human donor with classical Hodgkin lymphoma.

The count of this clone is one. The genes are TRBV10-3 and TRBJ2-7; D remains unclear. CDR1 is ENHRY, CDR2 SYGVKD, per germline. The V end lost 0 bases, the J end lost 3 bases, and 15 bases lay between the germline ends. The CDR3 covers 16 residues. DNA for the CDR3: TGTGCCATCAGTGAGTCGGTGAAGGGAAGGAACTACGAGCAGTACTTC. Its protein is CAISESVKGRNYEQYF.

The J gene is TRBJ1-1, the V gene TRBV30, with D maybe TRBD1 (6 bases). Trimming removed 2 bases from V and 0 bases from J, with 22 bases in between. CDR1 and CDR2 (germline): GTSNPN, SVGIG (reference sequence). The CDR3 contains 18 residues. The CDR3 DNA reads as TGTGCCTGGAGTCCACTCACTCAGGGGAAGATCATGAACACTGAAGCTTTCTTT. Translating gives CAWSPLTQGKIMNTEAFF.

The genes are TRBV19 and TRBJ1-5, with TRBD1 identical over 10 bases. Unmatched junction bases numbered 5, after V lost 4 bases and J lost 5 bases. Germline lookup yields CDR1 LNHDA and CDR2 SQIVND (reference sequence). The CDR3 covers 15 residues. Here the CDR3 DNA reads TGTGCCAGTAGTACGACCGGACAGGGGGATCAGCCCCAGCATTTT. Translated, it gives CASSTTGQGDQPQHF. The entire variable domain, with the rest obtained from reference TRBV19 and TRBJ1-5, is as follows: DGGITQSPKYLFRKEGQNVTLSCEQNLNHDAMYWYRQDPGQGLRLIYYSQIVNDFQKGDIAEGYSVSREKKESFPLTVTSAQKNPTAFYLCASSTTGQGDQPQHFGDGTRLSIL.

In nucleotides, the CDR3 is TGTGCCAGCAGCTTGGTACAGGGGGCGGATGGCTACACCTTC. Protein product: CASSLVQGADGYTF. This chain links TRBV5-4 with TRBJ1-2; 9 bases are a match to TRBD1. CDR3 length: 14 amino acids. Per the germline V gene, CDR1 is SGHNT and CDR2 is YYREEE (reference sequence). Trimming at V came to 0 bases and at J to 6 bases, leaving 3 bases not matched to a gene.

The V and J genes are TRBV7-9 and TRBJ2-1; the match to TRBD2 covers 8 bases. Germline trimming cut 4 bases from V and 5 bases from J; bases unmatched to any gene: 4. The CDR3 is 14 residues long. The V gene's germline CDR1 is SEHNR and CDR2 FQNEAQ (reference sequence). The CDR3 DNA follows: TGTGCCAGCAGCTATAGCGGGATTAACAATGAGCAGTTCTTC. Its protein product is CASSYSGINNEQFF.

The CDR3 spells CASSFGTGGRGEQYF. Here the CDR3 DNA reads TGTGCCAGCAGCTTCGGGACGGGGGGACGAGGCGAGCAGTACTTC. The genes are TRBV7-9 and TRBJ2-7; 7 bases agree with TRBD2. There are 15 residues in the CDR3. The germline gives CDR1 SEHNR, CDR2 FQNEAQ (reference sequence). The ends lost 3 bases at V and 6 bases at J; junction bases unmatched: 11.

This clone came up many times. The chain combines TRBV7-2 with TRBJ1-1; 7 bases are shared with TRBD1. Per the germline V gene, CDR1 is SGHTA and CDR2 is FQGNSA. V was clipped by 2 bases and J by 7 bases; unmatched bases: 7. This CDR3 spans 14 amino acids. CDR3 sequence reads: CASSLRTGASEAFF. The CDR3 DNA sequence: TGTGCCAGCAGCTTACGAACAGGGGCAAGTGAAGCTTTCTTT.

The rearrangement links TRBV4-3 to TRBJ2-4; D uncertain. CDR3 size: 14 residues. Germline V gene sequence: CDR1 LGHNA, CDR2 YSLEER. Trimming removed 0 bases at V and 5 bases at J, with 8 bases between. DNA of the CDR3: TGCGCCAGCAGCCAAGATCCCTCGGAAAACATTCAGTACTTC. Its translation: CASSQDPSENIQYF.

There are a few counts of this clone. V gene TRBV6-6 combines with J gene TRBJ1-1; TRBD1 aligns across 7 bases. This CDR3 is 12 amino acids long. V was pared by 5 bases and J by 8 bases, with 5 bases of the junction left unmatched. CDR1 is MNHNY, CDR2 SVGAGI, per germline (reference sequence). The CDR3 loop is CASSTTGYEAFF. The CDR3 coding sequence is TGTGCCAGCAGTACGACAGGGTACGAAGCTTTCTTT.

The chain is built from TRBV12-2 and TRBJ2-1; the table's D gene call, TRBD2, was not cross checked with the DNA. TRBV12-2 is a documented pseudogene. This CDR3 has 13 residues. The chain's CDR3 is CASRFGTSLEQFF. In DNA, the CDR3 is TGTGCAAGTCGCTTCGGGACTAGTCTTGAGCAGTTCTTC.

The rearrangement joins TRBV7-2 to TRBJ2-3, with TRBD2 matching over 8 bases. The V segment lost 6 bases and the J segment 4 bases; nucleotides outside the gene matches: 9. Looked up from germline, CDR1 is SGHTA and CDR2 is FQGNSA. This CDR3 comprises 15 residues. The DNA for the CDR3 is TGTGCCAGCAGTCCACCCGGGGGGGGCCCAGATACGCAGTATTTT. Translated, it gives CASSPPGGGPDTQYF.

The V gene is TRBV7-6, the J gene TRBJ2-7; D ambiguous. The CDR3 totals 14 residues. Trimming cost V 0 bases and J 4 bases, with 10 bases left between them. From germline, CDR1 is SGHVS and CDR2 FNYEAQ. The CDR3 reads CASSLARVGYEQYF. The CDR3 bases are TGTGCCAGCAGCTTAGCCCGGGTGGGGTACGAGCAGTACTTC.

J is TRBJ2-2 and V is TRBV7-2; D is unclear. V was trimmed by 5 bases and J by 6 bases, leaving 7 bases between them. The CDR3 is 12 amino acids. Looked up from germline, CDR1 is SGHTA and CDR2 is FQGNSA. The CDR3 protein is CASSLSAGELFF. The CDR3 DNA reads TGTGCCAGCAGCCTCAGTGCCGGGGAGCTGTTTTTT.

By proportion, this clone is medium-sized (0.01 to 0.1%). The chain employs TRBV4-3 and TRBJ2-2; tentative D call: TRBD2 (5 bases). The CDR3 runs 14 residues. V was shortened by 1 base and J by 7 bases, with 10 bases between the two germline ends. Germline-derived CDR1 and CDR2 are LGHNA and YSLEER. CDR3 in amino acids: CASSQVDGSGELFF. In DNA form, the CDR3 reads TGCGCCAGCAGCCAAGTTGATGGGAGCGGGGAGCTGTTTTTT.

This clone was observed a handful of times. The chain uses TRBV7-2 and TRBJ1-2, with D perhaps matching TRBD1 (5 bases). The V and J ends lost 5 bases and 5 bases respectively, with 15 bases between them. Germline lookup yields CDR1 SGHTA and CDR2 FQGNSA. The CDR3 is 14 residues long. The DNA of the CDR3 is TGTGCCAGCAGCGCCCCAGGGCAGGGTTATGGCTACACCTTC. It is translated as CASSAPGQGYGYTF. Based on the CDR3 plus reference TRBV7-2 and TRBJ1-2, the full variable domain is GAGVSQSPSNKVTEKGKDVELRCDPISGHTALYWYRQSLGQGLEFLIYFQGNSAPDKSGLPSDRFSAERTGGSVSTLTIQRTQQEDSAVYLCASSAPGQGYGYTFGSGTRLTVV.

The rearrangement links TRBV19 to TRBJ2-7; TRBD2 matches at 7 bases. The V and J ends lost 6 bases and 4 bases, in that order; junction bases with no gene match: 9. CDR3 size: 14 residues. Germline lookup yields CDR1 LNHDA and CDR2 SQIVND (reference sequence). CDR3 sequence: CASSTLGGEYEQYF. CDR3 nucleotide sequence: TGTGCCAGTAGCACCCTTGGGGGGGAGTACGAGCAGTACTTC.

The chain employs TRBV11-2 and TRBJ1-2; 7 bases agree with TRBD1. Trimming removed 3 bases from V and 4 bases from J; junction bases left unmatched: 8. CDR1 is SGHAT, CDR2 FQNNGV, per germline. This CDR3 has 15 amino acids. The chain's CDR3 is CASSFLRGSSYGYTF. DNA for the CDR3: TGTGCCAGCAGCTTCCTCAGGGGGTCTAGCTATGGCTACACCTTC.